These 2 T cell receptor beta chains share one sample of origin, sequenced in a study of blood T cell repertoires in COVID-19. Libraries were prepared by immunoSEQ multiplex PCR; TCRdb keeps only in-frame clonotypes and omits some of them. This sample carries fewer than 250,000 clones, roughly 85% of them seen once, and the ten largest clones take about 8.2%. The sample comprised PBMCs or T cells enriched from blood (not recorded which). The receptors were gathered from a woman aged 50 to 65 with acute COVID-19.

The count of this clone is one. The chain has TRBV2 and TRBJ2-2, with 13 bases lining up with TRBD2. Germline V CDR1 and CDR2: SNHLY, FYNNEI. The CDR3 extends over 16 amino acids. Trimming cost V 6 bases and J 4 bases; bases outside gene matches: 5. The CDR3 here is CASRGGLAGVTGELFF. In DNA, the CDR3 is TGTGCCAGCAGGGGAGGACTAGCGGGGGTCACCGGGGAGCTGTTTTTT.

The V call is TRBV30, the J call TRBJ1-3, with D unresolved. This CDR3 is built from 15 residues. Trimming left V 2 bases short and J 4 bases short, with 15 bases between. Germline CDR1 reads GTSNPN; CDR2 reads SVGIG (reference sequence). CDR3 protein: CAWSLGRVVGNTIYF. The CDR3 region has the DNA TGTGCCTGGAGTCTAGGGAGGGTTGTGGGAAACACCATATATTTT.